The 19 T cell receptor beta chains below all came from one sample that was sequenced in a study of shared clonotypes between healthy human individuals (dated by TCRdb to the early 2020s). The library was made by the immunoSEQ multiplex PCR assay. Not all clones reach the TCRdb copy of this immuneACCESS table, which keeps in-frame sequences only. Checked studies attribute under half of the gap to unresolved V genes and leave the rest unexplained. The sample table lists about 680,000 clones, roughly 94% of them with a count of one. The ten top clones hold 24% of the sample. CD8 naive samples consisted of CD45RO-negative cells that were positively selected for CCR7, yielding a CD45RA+CCR7+ population without TemRA cells. Material: naive CD8+ T cells sorted from blood. What the cell subset or site label conveys for this sample: CD45RA+CCR7+. The receptors here all came from a man aged 30 to 45 in good health.

Only a few counts were recorded for this clone. The CDR3 DNA reads as TGTGCCAGCAGCTCCAGTGGGGGCTACGAGCAGTACTTC. Protein sequence: CASSSSGGYEQYF. The chain employs TRBV7-3 and TRBJ2-7, with D tentatively TRBD1 or TRBD2 (5 bases each). Trimming cost V 4 bases and J 3 bases, with 10 bases left between them. CDR1 is SGHTA, CDR2 FQGTGA, per germline. The CDR3 consists of 13 residues.

Regarding this clone: The final CDR3 position lacks the conserved phenylalanine or tryptophan, pointing to a likely read error. The V gene is TRBV9, the J gene TRBJ1-2, with D maybe TRBD1 (6 bases). The germline V gene has CDR1 SGDLS and CDR2 YYNGEE. The CDR3 is 17 residues long. V was clipped by 3 bases and J by 5 bases, with 23 bases between them. CDR3 sequence reads: CASSEDKVGRGGYGYTL. The CDR3 nucleotides read TGTGCCAGCAGCGAGGACAAAGTAGGCAGGGGAGGGTATGGCTACACCCTC.

The J gene is TRBJ2-1, the V gene TRBV27; D ambiguous. The CDR3 has 16 amino acids. V was cut by 8 bases and J by 9 bases, with 26 bases left in between. The germline gives CDR1 MNHEY, CDR2 SMNVEV (reference sequence). CDR3 coding DNA: TGTGCCAGCTCCCTTAACACAGTAGGATTCCGCGTTGAGCAGTTCTTC. This gives the protein CASSLNTVGFRVEQFF.

The chain links TRBV28 to TRBJ2-7; 8 bases line up with TRBD1. From germline, CDR1 is MDHEN and CDR2 SYDVKM. The CDR3 contains 14 residues. J gave up 6 bases and V 6 bases, and 10 bases lay outside the gene matches. The CDR3 protein is CASSRRTGLGEQYF. The CDR3 DNA sequence: TGTGCCAGCAGCAGACGGACAGGGCTAGGCGAGCAGTACTTC.

This clone was seen just once. CDR3 loop: CASSLEGSQKQFF. CDR3 in DNA: TGTGCCAGCAGCTTAGAAGGGAGCCAAAAGCAGTTCTTC. The chain combines TRBV7-9 with TRBJ2-1; perhaps TRBD2 as D (5 bases). The CDR3 length is 13 residues. Trimming left V 1 base short and J 11 bases short, with 12 bases between. Germline CDR1 and CDR2: SEHNR and FQNEAQ (reference sequence).

This clone was recorded only once. This chain uses TRBV9 with TRBJ2-5, with D unclear. With the DNA end fitting TRBJ2-7 better, the J assignment may be wrong. This CDR3 spans 14 amino acids. Germline V gene sequence: CDR1 SGDLS, CDR2 YYNGEE. As DNA, the CDR3 is TGTGCCAGCAGCGTAGAGGGAAACTCCTACGAGCAGTACTTC. It encodes CASSVEGNSYEQYF.

The chain links TRBV4-1 to TRBJ2-7; 10 bases are a match to TRBD2. Trimming took 1 base from V and 3 from J; bases not matched to a gene: 15. Germline CDR1 is MGHRA and CDR2 is YSYEKL. The CDR3 is 19 amino acids. Here the CDR3 reads CASSQGISPASGSSYEQYF. The CDR3 bases are TGCGCCAGCAGCCAAGGCATCAGTCCGGCTAGCGGGAGCAGCTACGAGCAGTACTTC.

The chain employs TRBV7-9 and TRBJ2-7; TRBD2 matches 10 bases. V lost 3 bases, J lost 2 bases, and 1 base stayed unmatched. The CDR3 extends over 14 amino acids. CDR1 and CDR2 (germline): SEHNR, FQNEAQ (reference sequence). The CDR3 DNA reads as TGTGCCAGCAGCTTTAGCGGGAGGACCTACGAGCAGTACTTC. This encodes CASSFSGRTYEQYF.

This chain uses TRBV7-9 with TRBJ2-4; no clear D. Trimming took off 1 base at V and 8 bases at J, with 9 bases between the two ends. This CDR3 spans 13 amino acids. Germline lookup yields CDR1 SEHNR and CDR2 FQNEAQ (reference sequence). CDR3 bases: TGTGCCAGCAGCTTAGGGACGAGAGACATTCAGTACTTC. It encodes CASSLGTRDIQYF.

The chain combines TRBV7-8 with TRBJ2-1; D remains ambiguous. Germline lookup yields CDR1 SGHVS and CDR2 FQNEAQ. This CDR3 comprises 13 residues. Trimming removed 0 bases at V and 9 bases at J, with 9 bases between. The CDR3 spells CASSLAVLIEQFF. The CDR3 DNA reads TGTGCCAGCAGCTTAGCTGTGCTTATTGAGCAGTTCTTC.

The chain combines TRBV4-3 with TRBJ2-3; 11 nucleotides match TRBD2. There are 19 residues in the CDR3. Germline assignment: CDR1 LGHNA and CDR2 YSLEER. V dropped 0 bases and J dropped 0; count of bases not matched to a gene: 8. CDR3 in DNA: TGCGCCAGCAGCCAAGATCCATGGACTAGCGGGCCGAGCACAGATACGCAGTATTTT. This encodes CASSQDPWTSGPSTDTQYF.

The DNA for the CDR3 is TGTGCCAGCAGCACATACGCGGACACAGATACGCAGTATTTT. Its protein is CASSTYADTDTQYF. The V gene is TRBV5-4, the J gene TRBJ2-3; D gene uncertain. V was pared by 4 bases and J by 2 bases, with 11 bases between. The length of the CDR3 is 14 residues. CDR1 and CDR2 from the germline V gene are SGHNT and YYREEE (reference sequence).

V usage is TRBV27 and J usage is TRBJ2-1; 12 positions agree with TRBD2. Trimming removed 6 bases from V and 8 bases from J; junction bases left unmatched: 8. The germline V gene has CDR1 MNHEY and CDR2 SMNVEV (reference sequence). The CDR3 consists of 15 residues. The CDR3 protein is CASRLPASGRDEQFF. The CDR3 coding sequence is TGTGCCAGCAGACTTCCGGCTAGCGGGAGGGATGAGCAGTTCTTC.

The gene calls are TRBV27 and TRBJ2-5, with D possibly matching TRBD1 (6 bases). Germline V gives CDR1 MNHEY, CDR2 SMNVEV (reference sequence). The CDR3 consists of 18 residues. Trimming shortened V by 0 bases and J by 5 bases, and 22 bases separated the two germline ends. Here the CDR3 DNA reads TGTGCCAGCAGTTTATCGGCCGGGACACACTATCGAGGGGAGACCCAGTACTTC. Translated, it gives CASSLSAGTHYRGETQYF.

This clone was seen only once. The chain has TRBV27 and TRBJ2-7, with D unclear. There are 13 residues in the CDR3. Per germline, CDR1 MNHEY and CDR2 SMNVEV (reference sequence). V lost 10 bases, J lost 0 bases, and 13 bases lay in between. The DNA for the CDR3 is TGTGCCACCTGGTCAGGCGGCTCCTACGAGCAGTACTTC. This codes for CATWSGGSYEQYF.

The genes are TRBV15 and TRBJ2-7, with D possibly called TRBD1 or TRBD2 (6 bases each). Germline V lookup: CDR1 LNHNV, CDR2 YYDKDF (reference sequence). V was clipped by 0 bases and J by 0 bases, with 9 bases between them. This CDR3 is 15 amino acids long. The CDR3 DNA reads as TGTGCCACCAGCAGAGATAGGGGGGCCTCCTACGAGCAGTACTTC. This translates into CATSRDRGASYEQYF. Based on the CDR3 plus reference TRBV15 and TRBJ2-7, the full variable domain is DAMVIQNPRYQVTQFGKPVTLSCSQTLNHNVMYWYQQKSSQAPKLLFHYYDKDFNNEADTPDNFQSRRPNTSFCFLDIRSPGLGDTAMYLCATSRDRGASYEQYFGPGTRLTVT.

V usage is TRBV27 and J usage is TRBJ2-7; TRBD2 matches at 7 bases. CDR1 is MNHEY, CDR2 SMNVEV, per germline (reference sequence). There are 14 residues in the CDR3. V was clipped by 0 bases and J by 6 bases; unmatched bases: 5. CDR3: CASSLSGGGPEQYF. CDR3 in DNA: TGTGCCAGCAGTTTATCGGGGGGGGGTCCCGAGCAGTACTTC.

V is TRBV5-1 and J is TRBJ2-7; maybe TRBD2 (5 bases). CDR1 and CDR2 (germline): SGHRS, YFSETQ. There are 15 residues in the CDR3. The V end lost 4 bases, the J end lost 2 bases, and 16 bases lay between the germline ends. CDR3: CASSAGGRLAYEQYF. CDR3 in DNA: TGCGCCAGCAGCGCCGGAGGTCGACTGGCCTACGAGCAGTACTTC.

This chain uses TRBV28 with TRBJ2-7; D is perhaps TRBD1 (6 bases). V was trimmed by 3 bases and J by 1 base, leaving 16 bases between them. The CDR3 consists of 16 residues. The germline CDR1 and CDR2 sequences are MDHEN and SYDVKM. The CDR3 DNA reads TGTGCCAGCAGTTTCGGTGTGGACAGCCCTTCCTACGAGCAGTACTTC. Translation: CASSFGVDSPSYEQYF. The entire variable domain, with the rest obtained from reference TRBV28 and TRBJ2-7, is as follows: DVKVTQSSRYLVKRTGEKVFLECVQDMDHENMFWYRQDPGLGLRLIYFSYDVKMKEKGDIPEGYSVSREKKERFSLILESASTNQTSMYLCASSFGVDSPSYEQYFGPGTRLTVT.